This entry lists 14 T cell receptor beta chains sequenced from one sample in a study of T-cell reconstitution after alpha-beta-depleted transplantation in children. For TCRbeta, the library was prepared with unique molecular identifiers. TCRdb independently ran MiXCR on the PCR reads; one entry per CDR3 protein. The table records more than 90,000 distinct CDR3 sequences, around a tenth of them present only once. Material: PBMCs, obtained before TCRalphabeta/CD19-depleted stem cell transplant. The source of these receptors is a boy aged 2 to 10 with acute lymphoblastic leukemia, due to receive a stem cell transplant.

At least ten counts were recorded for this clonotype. The CDR3 here is CASRRSSGGYNEQFF. CDR3 coding DNA: TGTGCCAGCAGGAGGTCTAGCGGAGGATACAATGAGCAGTTCTTC. V usage is TRBV3-1 and J usage is TRBJ2-1, with 7 bases fitting TRBD2. With V trimmed by 6 bases and J by 4 bases, 9 bases remained unmatched. The CDR3 is 15 residues long. The germline V gene has CDR1 LGHDT and CDR2 YNNKEL (reference sequence).

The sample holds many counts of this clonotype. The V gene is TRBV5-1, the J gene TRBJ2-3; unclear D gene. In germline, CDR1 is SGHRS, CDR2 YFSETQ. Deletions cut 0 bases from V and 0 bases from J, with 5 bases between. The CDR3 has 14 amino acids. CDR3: CASSLAGSTDTQYF. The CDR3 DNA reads TGCGCCAGCAGCTTGGCCGGGAGCACAGATACGCAGTATTTT. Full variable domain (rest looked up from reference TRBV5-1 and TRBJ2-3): KAGVTQTPRYLIKTRGQQVTLSCSPISGHRSVSWYQQTPGQGLQFLFEYFSETQRNKGNFPGRFSGRQFSNSRSEMNVSTLELGDSALYLCASSLAGSTDTQYFGPGTRLTVL.

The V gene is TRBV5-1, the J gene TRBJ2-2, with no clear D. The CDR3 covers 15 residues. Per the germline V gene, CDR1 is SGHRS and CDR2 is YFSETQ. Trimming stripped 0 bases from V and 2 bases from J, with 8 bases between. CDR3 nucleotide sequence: TGCGCCAGCAGCTTGGCACTATTTAACACCGGGGAGCTGTTTTTT. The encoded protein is CASSLALFNTGELFF. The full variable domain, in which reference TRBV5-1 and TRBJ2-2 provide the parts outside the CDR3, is KAGVTQTPRYLIKTRGQQVTLSCSPISGHRSVSWYQQTPGQGLQFLFEYFSETQRNKGNFPGRFSGRQFSNSRSEMNVSTLELGDSALYLCASSLALFNTGELFFGEGSRLTVL.

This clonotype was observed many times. This CDR3 is CSARDQGRIYEQYF. The CDR3 DNA is TGCAGTGCTAGAGATCAAGGCAGAATCTACGAGCAGTACTTC. The V gene is TRBV20-1, the J gene TRBJ2-7; no reliable D call. There are 14 residues in the CDR3. The germline V gene encodes CDR1 DFQATT and CDR2 SNEGSKA (reference sequence). V was clipped by 0 bases and J by 3 bases, with 12 bases between them.

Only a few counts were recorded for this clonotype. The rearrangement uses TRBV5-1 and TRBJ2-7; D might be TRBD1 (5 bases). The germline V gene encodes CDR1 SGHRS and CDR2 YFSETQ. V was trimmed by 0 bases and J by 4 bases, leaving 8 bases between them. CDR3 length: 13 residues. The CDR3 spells CASSLEAGYEQYF. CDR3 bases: TGCGCCAGCAGCTTGGAGGCAGGGTACGAGCAGTACTTC.

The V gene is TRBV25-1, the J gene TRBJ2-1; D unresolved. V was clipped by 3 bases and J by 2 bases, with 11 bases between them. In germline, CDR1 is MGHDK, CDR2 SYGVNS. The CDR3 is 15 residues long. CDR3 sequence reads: CASSETGGPYNEQFF. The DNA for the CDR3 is TGTGCCAGCAGTGAGACTGGCGGACCCTACAATGAGCAGTTCTTC.

CDR3 DNA sequence: TGCGCCAGCAGCTTCGGGGTATCGAACACTGAAGCTTTCTTT. Its translation: CASSFGVSNTEAFF. V usage is TRBV5-1 and J usage is TRBJ1-1; unclear D gene. V lost 2 bases, J lost 1 base, and 9 bases lay in between. Germline V gene sequence: CDR1 SGHRS, CDR2 YFSETQ. CDR3 size: 14 residues. Using reference TRBV5-1 and TRBJ1-1 for the parts outside the CDR3, the full variable domain is KAGVTQTPRYLIKTRGQQVTLSCSPISGHRSVSWYQQTPGQGLQFLFEYFSETQRNKGNFPGRFSGRQFSNSRSEMNVSTLELGDSALYLCASSFGVSNTEAFFGQGTRLTVV.

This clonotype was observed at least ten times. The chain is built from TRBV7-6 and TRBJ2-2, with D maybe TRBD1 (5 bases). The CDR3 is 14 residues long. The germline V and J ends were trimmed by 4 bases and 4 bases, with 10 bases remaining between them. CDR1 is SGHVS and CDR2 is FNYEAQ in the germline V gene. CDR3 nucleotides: TGTGCCAGCAGCTCCCGGACAAGCACCGGGGAGCTGTTTTTT. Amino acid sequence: CASSSRTSTGELFF.

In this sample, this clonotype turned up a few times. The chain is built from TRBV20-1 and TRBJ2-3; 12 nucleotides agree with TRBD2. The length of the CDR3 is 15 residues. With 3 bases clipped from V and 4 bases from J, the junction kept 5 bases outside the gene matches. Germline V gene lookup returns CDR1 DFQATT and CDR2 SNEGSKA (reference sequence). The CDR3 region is CSASTLAGGSDTQYF. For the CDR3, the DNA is TGCAGTGCTAGTACACTAGCGGGAGGATCAGATACGCAGTATTTT.

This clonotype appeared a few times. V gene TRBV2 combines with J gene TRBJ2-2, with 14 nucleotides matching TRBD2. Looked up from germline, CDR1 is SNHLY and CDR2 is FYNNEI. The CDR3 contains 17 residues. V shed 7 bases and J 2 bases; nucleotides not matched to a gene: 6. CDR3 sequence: CASTRTSGGINTGELFF. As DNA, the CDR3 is TGTGCCAGCACCCGGACTAGCGGGGGGATCAACACCGGGGAGCTGTTTTTT.

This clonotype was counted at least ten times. The CDR3 spells CASSQGGGSIQYF. The CDR3 DNA reads as TGTGCCAGCAGCCAGGGGGGAGGGAGCATTCAGTACTTC. V is TRBV6-5 and J is TRBJ2-4; D is perhaps TRBD1 or TRBD2 (7 bases each). The CDR3 sequence is 13 residues long. Germline V gives CDR1 MNHEY, CDR2 SVGAGI. V lost 6 bases and J 9 bases, leaving 15 bases between the germline ends.

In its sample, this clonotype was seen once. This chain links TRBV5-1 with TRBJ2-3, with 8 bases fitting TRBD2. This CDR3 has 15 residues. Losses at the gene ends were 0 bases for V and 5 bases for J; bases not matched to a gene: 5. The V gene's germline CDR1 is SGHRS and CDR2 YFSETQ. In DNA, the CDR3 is TGCGCCAGCAGCTTGGACGGGAGGGCGGGAGATACGCAGTATTTT. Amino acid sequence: CASSLDGRAGDTQYF.

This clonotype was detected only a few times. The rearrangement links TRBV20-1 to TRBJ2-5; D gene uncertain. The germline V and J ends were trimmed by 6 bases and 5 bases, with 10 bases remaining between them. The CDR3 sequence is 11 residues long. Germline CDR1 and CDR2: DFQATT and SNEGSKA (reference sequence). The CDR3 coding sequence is TGCAGTGCCTACGTTGGCGAGACCCAGTACTTC. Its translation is CSAYVGETQYF.

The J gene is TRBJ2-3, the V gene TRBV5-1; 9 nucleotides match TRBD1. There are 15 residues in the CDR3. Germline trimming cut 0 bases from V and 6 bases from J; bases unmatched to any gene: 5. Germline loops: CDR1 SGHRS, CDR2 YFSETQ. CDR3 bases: TGCGCCAGCAGCTTGGGACAGGGGGATGCGGATACGCAGTATTTT. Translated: CASSLGQGDADTQYF.